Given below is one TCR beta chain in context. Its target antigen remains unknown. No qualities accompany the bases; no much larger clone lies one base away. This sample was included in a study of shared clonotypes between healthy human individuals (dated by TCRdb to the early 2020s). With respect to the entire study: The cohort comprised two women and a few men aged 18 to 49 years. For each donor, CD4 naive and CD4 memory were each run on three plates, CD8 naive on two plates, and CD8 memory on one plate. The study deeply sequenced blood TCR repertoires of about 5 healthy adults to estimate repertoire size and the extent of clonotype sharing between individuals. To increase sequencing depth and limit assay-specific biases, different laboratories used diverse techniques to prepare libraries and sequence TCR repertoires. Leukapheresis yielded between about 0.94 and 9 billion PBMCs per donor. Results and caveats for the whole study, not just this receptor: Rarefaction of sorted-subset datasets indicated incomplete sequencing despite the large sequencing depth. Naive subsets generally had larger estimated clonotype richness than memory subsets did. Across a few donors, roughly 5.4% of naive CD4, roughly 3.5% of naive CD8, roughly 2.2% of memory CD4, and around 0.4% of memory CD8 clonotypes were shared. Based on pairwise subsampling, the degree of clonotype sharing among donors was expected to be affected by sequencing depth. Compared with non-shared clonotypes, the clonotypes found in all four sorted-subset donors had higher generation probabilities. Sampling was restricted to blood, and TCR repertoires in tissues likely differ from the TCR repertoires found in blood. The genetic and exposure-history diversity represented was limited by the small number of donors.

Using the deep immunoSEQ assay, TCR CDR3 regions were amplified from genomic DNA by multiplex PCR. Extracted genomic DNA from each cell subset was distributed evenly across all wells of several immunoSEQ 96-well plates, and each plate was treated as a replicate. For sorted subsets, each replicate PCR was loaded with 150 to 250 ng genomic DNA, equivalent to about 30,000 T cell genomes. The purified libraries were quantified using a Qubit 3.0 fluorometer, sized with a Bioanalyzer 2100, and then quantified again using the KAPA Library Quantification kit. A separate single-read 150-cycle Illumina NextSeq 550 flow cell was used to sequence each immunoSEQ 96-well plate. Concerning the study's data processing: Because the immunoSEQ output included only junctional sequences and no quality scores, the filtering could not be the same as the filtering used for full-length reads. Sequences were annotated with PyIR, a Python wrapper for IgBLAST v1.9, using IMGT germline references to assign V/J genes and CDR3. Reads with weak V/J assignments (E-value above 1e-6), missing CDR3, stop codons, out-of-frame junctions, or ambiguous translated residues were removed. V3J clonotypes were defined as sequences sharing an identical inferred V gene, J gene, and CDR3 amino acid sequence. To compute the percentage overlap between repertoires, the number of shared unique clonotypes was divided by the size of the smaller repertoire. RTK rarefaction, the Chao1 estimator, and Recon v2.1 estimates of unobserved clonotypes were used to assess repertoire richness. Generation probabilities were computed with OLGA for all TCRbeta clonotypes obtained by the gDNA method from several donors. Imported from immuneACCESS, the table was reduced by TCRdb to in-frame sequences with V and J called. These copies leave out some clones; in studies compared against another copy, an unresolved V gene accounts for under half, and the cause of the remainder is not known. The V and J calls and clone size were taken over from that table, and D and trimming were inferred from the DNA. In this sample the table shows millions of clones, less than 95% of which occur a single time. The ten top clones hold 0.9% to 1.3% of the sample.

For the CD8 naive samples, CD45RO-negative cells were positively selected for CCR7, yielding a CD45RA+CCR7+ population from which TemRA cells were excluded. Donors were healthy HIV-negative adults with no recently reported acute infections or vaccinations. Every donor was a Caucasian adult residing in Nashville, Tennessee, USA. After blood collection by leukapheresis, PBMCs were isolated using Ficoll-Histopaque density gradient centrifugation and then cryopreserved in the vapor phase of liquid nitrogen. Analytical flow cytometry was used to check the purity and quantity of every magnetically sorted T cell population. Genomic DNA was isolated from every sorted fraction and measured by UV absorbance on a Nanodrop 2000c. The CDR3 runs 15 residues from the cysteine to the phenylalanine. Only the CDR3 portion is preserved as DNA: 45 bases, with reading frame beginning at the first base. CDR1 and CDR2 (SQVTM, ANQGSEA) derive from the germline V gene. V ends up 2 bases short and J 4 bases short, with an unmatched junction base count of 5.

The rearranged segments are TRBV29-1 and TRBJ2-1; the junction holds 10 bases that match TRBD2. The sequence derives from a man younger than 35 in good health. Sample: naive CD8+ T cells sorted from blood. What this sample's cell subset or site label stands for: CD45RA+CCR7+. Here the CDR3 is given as CSVETSGTFYNEQFF. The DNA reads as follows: TGCAGCGTTGAAACTAGCGGGACCTTTTACAATGAGCAGTTCTTC.